Detailed here is one T cell receptor beta chain. The antigen is unknown. Profiled with immunoSEQ multiplex PCR; TCRdb holds only in-frame clones, not every one. The sample includes 150,000 to 160,000 clones, about nine tenths of them seen just once. The data are from a study of T cell responses to AZD1222 COVID-19 vaccine. For the study at large: Pooled together were second doses at about 4 or about 12 weeks. Study-wide findings and caveats: Without day 14 samples, only post-peak T cell repertoires were studied. Baseline seropositivity characterized only six AZD1222 recipients. Distributed over spike, vaccine-associated CD4 TCRs predominated at 160-218 and 743-854.

The material was peripheral blood, obtained on day 0 of AZD1222 vaccination. The receptor was isolated from an adult in good health.

DNA of the CDR3: TGCGCCAGCAGCTCGACAGGGCCTGGAAACACCATATATTTT. This sequence encodes CASSSTGPGNTIYF. The chain combines TRBV5-1 with TRBJ1-3; TRBD1 aligns across 7 bases. Germline lookup yields CDR1 SGHRS and CDR2 YFSETQ. CDR3 length: 14 amino acids. V was pared by 3 bases and J by 2 bases, with 2 bases of the junction left unmatched. Supplemented by reference TRBV5-1 and TRBJ1-3, the full variable domain reads KAGVTQTPRYLIKTRGQQVTLSCSPISGHRSVSWYQQTPGQGLQFLFEYFSETQRNKGNFPGRFSGRQFSNSRSEMNVSTLELGDSALYLCASSSTGPGNTIYFGEGSWLTVV.